The source of this TCR beta chain is a study of shared clonotypes between healthy human individuals. Study-wide findings and caveats: Shared clonotypes: 4.5% to 5% naive CD4, roughly 3.5% naive CD8, roughly 2.4% memory CD4, approximately 0.4% memory CD8.

Terminally differentiated effector memory CD45RA+ cells were excluded by CCR7 positive selection of CD45RO-negative cells. A word on this clone: The antigen remains unidentified.

TCRdb keeps only in-frame clones here, not all; method: immunoSEQ multiplex PCR. This sample has hundreds of thousands of clones; approximately 92% occur once, and the top ten carry nearly 25%. This clonotype originated in a man aged 30-40 years in good health. The sequenced material came from naive CD8+ T cells sorted from blood.

The CDR3 nucleotides read TGTGCCAGCAATCCGGTCGGGGAAAACACCGGGGAGCTGTTTTTT. Amino acid sequence: CASNPVGENTGELFF. The chain recombines TRBV4-2 with TRBJ2-2; tentative D call: TRBD2 (5 bases). The CDR3 covers 15 residues. Trimming left V 7 bases short and J 2 bases short, with 14 bases between. Germline CDR1 reads LGHNA; CDR2 reads YNFKEQ.